The 8 T cell receptor beta chains reported below all come from one sample, sequenced in a study of cytotoxic CD8 clonotypes in ibrutinib-treated CLL. The data were produced by immunoSEQ multiplex PCR, yet TCRdb's version contains in-frame clones alone and is incomplete. This sample has around 310,000 clones, with around four fifths found just once. Source: PBMCs, taken before ibrutinib treatment. These receptors originate from a human donor with chronic lymphocytic leukemia.

This clone was observed a handful of times. This rearrangement joins TRBV4-3 to TRBJ2-7; no clear D. Germline CDR1 is LGHNA and CDR2 is YSLEER. Trimming took off 0 bases at V and 3 bases at J, with 9 bases between the two ends. This CDR3 spans 14 amino acids. The CDR3 coding sequence is TGCGCCAGCAGCCAAGAGAGCACCTACTACGAGCAGTACTTC. Amino acids: CASSQESTYYEQYF.

The rearrangement joins TRBV10-3 to TRBJ2-7; D ambiguous. Germline CDR1 ENHRY, CDR2 SYGVKD. The CDR3 loop spans 14 amino acids. Deletions cut 4 bases from V and 0 bases from J, with 10 bases between. The chain's CDR3 is CAISGFQRSYEQYF. CDR3 DNA: TGTGCCATCAGTGGGTTTCAGCGCTCCTACGAGCAGTACTTC.

Notes on this clone: Other DNA sequences in this sample translate to the same CDR3. J is TRBJ2-1 and V is TRBV5-1; unclear D gene. The germline V gene encodes CDR1 SGHRS and CDR2 YFSETQ. V gave up 0 bases and J gave up 7 bases, with 5 bases separating them. There are 12 residues in the CDR3. CDR3 coding DNA: TGCGCCAGCAGCTTGGGTCGGAATGAGCAGTTCTTC. It yields the protein CASSLGRNEQFF. Supplemented by reference TRBV5-1 and TRBJ2-1, the full variable domain reads KAGVTQTPRYLIKTRGQQVTLSCSPISGHRSVSWYQQTPGQGLQFLFEYFSETQRNKGNFPGRFSGRQFSNSRSEMNVSTLELGDSALYLCASSLGRNEQFFGPGTRLTVL.

The chain carries TRBV30 and TRBJ2-1, with D possibly matching TRBD2 (7 bases). The V gene lost 2 bases and the J gene lost 5 bases, with 10 bases spanning the gap. This CDR3 is 13 amino acids long. Germline lookup yields CDR1 GTSNPN and CDR2 SVGIG (reference sequence). CDR3 residues: CAWSKGGDNEQFF. The CDR3 coding sequence is TGTGCCTGGAGTAAGGGGGGGGACAATGAGCAGTTCTTC.

The genes are TRBV4-3 and TRBJ1-1; 7 bases fit TRBD1. The junction had 6 bases not matched to a gene; V was cut back by 3 bases and J by 5 bases. The CDR3 is made up of 14 amino acids. Germline CDR1 is LGHNA and CDR2 is YSLEER. The CDR3 here is CASSHNRGGTEAFF. DNA for the CDR3: TGCGCCAGCAGCCATAACAGGGGAGGGACTGAAGCTTTCTTT.

V usage is TRBV15 and J usage is TRBJ2-3, with TRBD1 identical over 7 bases. The CDR3 consists of 15 residues. Germline V gene lookup returns CDR1 LNHNV and CDR2 YYDKDF (reference sequence). After removal of 0 bases from V and 5 bases from J, the junction contained 5 bases not matched to a gene. CDR3 region: CATSREQGMGDTQYF. CDR3 in DNA: TGTGCCACCAGCAGAGAACAGGGGATGGGAGATACGCAGTATTTT.

The sample holds one count of this clone. This chain joins TRBV27 and TRBJ1-2; D is unclear. Deletions cut 3 bases from V and 5 bases from J, with 13 bases between. The germline gives CDR1 MNHEY, CDR2 SMNVEV (reference sequence). The CDR3 is 14 amino acids. The CDR3: CASSFRAMAYGYTF. CDR3 in DNA: TGTGCCAGCAGTTTTCGGGCCATGGCTTATGGCTACACCTTC.

This clone was seen only a few times. This chain links TRBV25-1 with TRBJ2-2, with D hard to call. The CDR3 spans 11 residues. V was trimmed by 8 bases and J by 3 bases, leaving 4 bases between them. CDR1 is MGHDK, CDR2 SYGVNS, per germline. For the CDR3, the DNA is TGTGCCAGCTCCTACACCGGGGAGCTGTTTTTT. Its translation is CASSYTGELFF.